This record concerns one T cell receptor beta chain sequence. Its antigen is undetermined. From the 5' RACE reads, TCRdb lists one entry per CDR3 protein and no DNA. This table lists 200,000 to 250,000 distinct CDR3 sequences. This entry comes from a study of monozygotic twins with inflammatory bowel disease. Study findings and constraints: Between concordant and discordant twins, repertoire similarity failed to differ, a result that limited power may explain.

The CDR3 loop spans 15 amino acids. Germline CDR1 is SGHVS and CDR2 is FQNEAQ. The chain recombines TRBV7-8 with TRBJ1-1; TCRdb lists TRBD1, though no DNA is available to test this call. The receptor was derived from a human donor with ulcerative colitis or Crohn's disease, or a healthy co-twin of an affected twin (not recorded which). The sequenced sample consisted of blood. CDR3 loop: CASSSTGTQNTEAFF.